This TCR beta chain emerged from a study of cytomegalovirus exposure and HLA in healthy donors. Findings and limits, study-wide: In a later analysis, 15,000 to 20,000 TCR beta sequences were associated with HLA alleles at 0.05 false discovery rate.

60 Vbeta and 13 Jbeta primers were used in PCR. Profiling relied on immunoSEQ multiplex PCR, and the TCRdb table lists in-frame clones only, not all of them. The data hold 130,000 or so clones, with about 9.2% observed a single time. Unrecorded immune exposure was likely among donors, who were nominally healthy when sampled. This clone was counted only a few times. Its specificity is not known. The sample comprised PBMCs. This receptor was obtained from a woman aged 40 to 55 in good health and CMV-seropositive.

CDR3 sequence: CASSLNVGEGQFF. The CDR3 DNA reads TGTGCCAGCAGCTTAAATGTGGGAGAGGGGCAGTTCTTC. The chain employs TRBV7-9 and TRBJ2-1, with D perhaps TRBD2 (5 bases). CDR1 is SEHNR, CDR2 FQNEAQ, per germline (reference sequence). The CDR3 extends over 13 amino acids. Trimming took off 2 bases at V and 12 bases at J, with 14 bases between the two ends.